A single sample is the source of the 18 T cell receptor beta chains below, sequenced in a study of blood T cell repertoires in COVID-19. TCRdb's table, derived via immunoSEQ multiplex PCR, lists solely in-frame clones and lacks some. Here the sample spans 60,000 to 85,000 clones, roughly 80% being singletons. The specimen was peripheral blood. These receptors all stem from a woman between 55 and 75 years old with acute or convalescent COVID-19.

This clone appeared a few times. This sequence joins TRBV2 and TRBJ1-2; D unresolved. Germline V gene sequence: CDR1 SNHLY, CDR2 FYNNEI. CDR3 length equals 14 residues. V lost 2 bases and J 3 bases, leaving 10 bases between the germline ends. The CDR3 reads CASSELQGDYGYTF. CDR3 bases: TGTGCCAGCAGTGAATTGCAAGGAGACTATGGCTACACCTTC.

V usage is TRBV3-1 (or the pseudogene TRBV3-2) and J usage is TRBJ1-5, with no clear D. The CDR3 extends over 14 amino acids. Germline V lookup: CDR1 LGHDT, CDR2 YNNKEL (reference sequence). The V end was cut by 0 bases, the J end by 2 bases, with 5 bases between. CDR3 loop: CASSQDLGNQPQHF. As DNA, the CDR3 is TGTGCCAGCAGCCAAGATCTCGGCAATCAGCCCCAGCATTTT.

The chain employs TRBV10-1 and TRBJ2-3, with TRBD1 as a possible D gene (5 bases). Germline CDR1 is WNHNN and CDR2 is SYGVQD (reference sequence). This CDR3 region has 14 residues. V was pared by 6 bases and J by 2 bases, with 12 bases between. In DNA form, the CDR3 reads TGCGCCAGCAGCCAAGGGGTGCCCACAGATACGCAGTATTTT. Protein sequence: CASSQGVPTDTQYF.

The J gene is TRBJ2-3, the V gene TRBV11-2, with D perhaps matching TRBD2 (6 bases). V was trimmed by 4 bases and J by 6 bases, leaving 11 bases between them. Germline CDR1 and CDR2: SGHAT and FQNNGV. CDR3 length: 13 residues. CDR3 amino acids: CASSSTRLDTQYF. The CDR3 nucleotides read TGTGCCAGCAGCTCGACTAGGCTGGATACGCAGTATTTT.

The V gene is TRBV5-5, the J gene TRBJ2-5; D might be TRBD1 (6 bases). V was clipped by 7 bases and J by 5 bases, with 15 bases between them. Germline assignment: CDR1 SGHKS and CDR2 YYEKEE (reference sequence). The CDR3 totals 13 residues. The DNA of the CDR3 is TGTGCCAGCGGGACAAGACCTATGGAGACCCAGTACTTC. Translating it yields CASGTRPMETQYF.

This sequence joins TRBV19 and TRBJ2-5; TRBD2 might be the D (5 bases). The germline gives CDR1 LNHDA, CDR2 SQIVND (reference sequence). The CDR3 extends over 15 amino acids. Trimming removed 1 base from V and 4 bases from J, with 13 bases in between. CDR3 sequence (DNA): TGTGCCAGTAGTATAGCGGGGATCCTTGGAGAGACCCAGTACTTC. It specifies CASSIAGILGETQYF.

The chain uses TRBV6-2 or TRBV6-3 and TRBJ1-1, with a possible D match to TRBD1 (6 bases). The CDR3 totals 14 residues. With 2 bases removed from V and 8 bases from J, the gap between germline ends came to 15 bases. CDR1 is MNHEY, CDR2 SVGEGT, per germline. DNA of the CDR3: TGTGCCAGCAGTTACGGATCCACAGGGTGGGAAGCTTTCTTT. It specifies CASSYGSTGWEAFF.

This chain connects TRBV20-1 to TRBJ1-2; D is unresolved. Germline assignment: CDR1 DFQATT and CDR2 SNEGSKA (reference sequence). The V end lost 3 bases, the J end lost 6 bases, and 17 bases lay between the germline ends. The CDR3 runs to 14 residues. This CDR3 is CSASDPPRSDGYTF. The CDR3 DNA reads as TGCAGTGCTAGTGACCCACCTCGTAGCGATGGCTACACCTTC.

This clone has just one count. J is TRBJ1-6 and V is TRBV5-4, with a weak D call TRBD1 (6 bases). V was shortened by 3 bases and J by 0 bases, with 16 bases between the two germline ends. Per the germline V gene, CDR1 is SGHNT and CDR2 is YYREEE (reference sequence). The CDR3 is 18 residues long. The CDR3 sequence is CASSSGGASRSYNSPLHF. As DNA, the CDR3 is TGTGCCAGCAGCTCGGGGGGCGCCAGCCGCTCCTATAATTCACCCCTCCACTTT.

The chain links TRBV9 to TRBJ2-3, with D maybe TRBD1 (5 bases). V shed 4 bases and J shed 1 base, with 19 bases lying between them. Germline assignment: CDR1 SGDLS and CDR2 YYNGEE. The length of the CDR3 is 17 residues. The CDR3 reads CASSLEDIPTGTDTQYF. CDR3 bases: TGTGCCAGCAGCCTTGAGGACATCCCAACAGGCACAGATACGCAGTATTTT.

This clone has only one observation. The junction departs from germline at one end; a sequencing error may be responsible. This chain uses TRBV7-7 with TRBJ2-5, with 9 bases aligning to TRBD1. The CDR3 runs to 16 residues. Per germline, CDR1 SSHAT and CDR2 FNYEAQ (reference sequence). The CDR3 sequence: CASSQPTGGYQETQYF. CDR3 nucleotides: TGTGCTAGCAGCCAGCCGACAGGGGGGTACCAAGAGACCCAGTACTTC.

V usage is TRBV6-6 and J usage is TRBJ1-5; 10 bases are a match to TRBD1. Trimming took 3 bases from V and 6 from J; bases not matched to a gene: 8. Germline V gene data show CDR1 as MNHNY and CDR2 as SVGAGI (reference sequence). This CDR3 has 16 residues. In DNA form, the CDR3 reads TGTGCCAGCAGTTATTGGACAGGGGGAGAGGGTCAGCCCCAGCATTTT. As protein: CASSYWTGGEGQPQHF.

The rearrangement links TRBV7-9 to TRBJ2-5; no firm D call. CDR1 and CDR2 (germline): SEHNR, FQNEAQ (reference sequence). The CDR3 is 14 residues long. V lost 5 bases and J 2 bases, leaving 12 bases between the germline ends. CDR3 in amino acids: CASSPILGQETQYF. The CDR3 DNA is TGTGCCAGCAGCCCCATCCTCGGGCAAGAGACCCAGTACTTC.

The chain is built from TRBV3-1 (or the pseudogene TRBV3-2) and TRBJ1-2, with 10 nucleotides matching TRBD1. The CDR3 is 15 residues long. The ends lost 4 bases at V and 2 bases at J; junction bases unmatched: 4. Germline V lookup: CDR1 LGHDT, CDR2 YNNKEL (reference sequence). This CDR3 is CASSPGQGRNYGYTF. CDR3 bases: TGTGCCAGCAGCCCGGGACAGGGGCGAAACTATGGCTACACCTTC.

This clone is a singleton in its sample. This chain uses TRBV6-5 with TRBJ1-6; 7 bases map to TRBD1. V lost 6 bases and J lost 8; bases outside the gene matches: 7. CDR3 length: 14 amino acids. Germline CDR1 and CDR2: MNHEY and SVGAGI. The CDR3 DNA follows: TGTGCCAGCAGACCGGGACAGACAGATTCACCCCTCCACTTT. Its translation: CASRPGQTDSPLHF.

This clone appeared a few times. The chain has TRBV5-4 and TRBJ1-4; the D is unclear. The CDR3 has 11 residues. The V and J ends lost 2 bases and 7 bases respectively, with 3 bases between them. The germline V gene has CDR1 SGHNT and CDR2 YYREEE (reference sequence). CDR3 amino acids: CASSFGEKLFF. CDR3 in DNA: TGTGCCAGCAGCTTCGGTGAAAAACTGTTTTTT.

CDR3 sequence reads: CASSLGRTSGSTDTQYF. CDR3 DNA: TGTGCCAGCAGCTTAGGGCGGACTAGCGGGAGCACAGATACGCAGTATTTT. V and J are TRBV13 and TRBJ2-3, with 11 bases fitting TRBD2. Germline-derived CDR1 and CDR2 are PRHDT and FYEKMQ (reference sequence). Losses at the gene ends were 0 bases for V and 0 bases for J; bases not matched to a gene: 2. This CDR3 spans 17 amino acids. The whole variable domain, filled in from reference TRBV13 and TRBJ2-3, reads AAGVIQSPRHLIKEKRETATLKCYPIPRHDTVYWYQQGPGQDPQFLISFYEKMQSDKGSIPDRFSAQQFSDYHSELNMSSLELGDSALYFCASSLGRTSGSTDTQYFGPGTRLTVL.

The chain recombines TRBV27 with TRBJ2-1; 11 nucleotides line up with TRBD1. The CDR3 has 13 amino acids. V lost 3 bases, J lost 9 bases, and 1 base stayed unmatched. Germline V gene data show CDR1 as MNHEY and CDR2 as SMNVEV (reference sequence). The CDR3 DNA follows: TGTGCCAGCAGTTTCGGGACAGGGGGTGAGCAGTTCTTC. It yields the protein CASSFGTGGEQFF.